This T cell receptor beta chain was recovered during a study of T cells in Graves' hyperthyroidism and ophthalmopathy. Study findings and constraints: Within blood appeared most thyroid clonotypes that had expanded above 0.001.

The investigators amplified TCR beta CDR3 regions from RNA transcripts. Primed by the HTBI set, a first-round RT-PCR was run on the TCR CDR3. TCRdb fed the multiplex PCR reads into MiXCR, producing one record per CDR3 protein. This table holds hundreds of thousands of distinct CDR3 sequences, about 16% found once. PBMCs were collected from a roughly 10 ml volume of fresh peripheral blood. About this clonotype: Its antigen remains unidentified.

The receptor was isolated from a woman under 30 with Graves' ophthalmopathy. Sequencing used blood.

This CDR3 is CAISGGGQGVYYEQYF. For the CDR3, the DNA is TGTGCCATCAGTGGAGGGGGACAGGGGGTGTATTACGAGCAGTACTTC. This rearrangement joins TRBV10-3 to TRBJ2-7; 11 bases agree with TRBD1. Germline V CDR1 and CDR2: ENHRY, SYGVKD. The CDR3 runs 16 residues. J lost 4 bases, V lost 4 bases, and 9 bases had no gene match.